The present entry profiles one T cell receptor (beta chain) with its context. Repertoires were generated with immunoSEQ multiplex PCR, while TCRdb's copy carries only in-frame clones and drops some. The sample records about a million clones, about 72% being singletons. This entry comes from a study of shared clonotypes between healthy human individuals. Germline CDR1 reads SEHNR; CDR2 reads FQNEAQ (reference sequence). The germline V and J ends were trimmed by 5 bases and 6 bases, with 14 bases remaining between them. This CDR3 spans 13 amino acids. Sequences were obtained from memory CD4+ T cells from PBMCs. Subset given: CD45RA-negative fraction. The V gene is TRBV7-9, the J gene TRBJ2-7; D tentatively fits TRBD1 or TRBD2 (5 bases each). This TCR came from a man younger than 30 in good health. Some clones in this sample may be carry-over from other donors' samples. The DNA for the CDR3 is TGTGCCAGCAGCCCCCGGGGCCCGTCCGAGCAGTACTTC. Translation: CASSPRGPSEQYF.